These T cell receptor beta chains were read from a single sample in a study of shared clonotypes between healthy human individuals. The method was immunoSEQ multiplex PCR; TCRdb's version includes in-frame clones alone and lacks a portion of them. This sample yields about 700,000 clones, of which about 90% are seen a single time; approximately 24% belongs to the top ten. Material for sequencing was naive CD8+ T cells sorted from blood. The receptors derive from a man aged 30 to 39 in good health. Each CDR3 is given with its conserved first and last residue. A D gene is named only where the DNA matches it firmly. Expanded clones are given a class, and other clones once, few, many or no size at all.

TGTGCCAGCGGAACAGCCGGGGCCGAGCAGTACTTC | CASGTAGAEQYF | TRBJ2-7 | NA | NA | TRBV27
TGTGCCAGCAGCGGACTAGCGGGAGGGCCGAGAGATACGCAGTATTTT | CASSGLAGGPRDTQYF | TRBJ2-3 | NA | TRBD2 | TRBV2
TGTGCCAGCAGCCCGGGACTAGCGGGAGGAGATACGCAGTATTTT | CASSPGLAGGDTQYF | TRBJ2-3 | NA | TRBD2 | TRBV4-2
TGTGCCAGCAGCTCCCCGGTAAAAGCTTTCTTT | CASSSPVKAFF | TRBJ1-1 | NA | NA | TRBV7-9
TGTGCCTGGAGTCCGACAGGGTTGGGAGAGACCCAGTACTTC | CAWSPTGLGETQYF | TRBJ2-5 | NA | TRBD1 | TRBV30
TGTGCCAGCAGCTTATACGAGGGGCGGCCCTACGAGCAGTACTTC | CASSLYEGRPYEQYF | TRBJ2-7 | NA | NA | TRBV7-9
TGTGCCAGCAGCCCCCGTGTTAGCGGGACAAGCTCCTACGAGCAGTACTTC | CASSPRVSGTSSYEQYF | TRBJ2-7 | NA | TRBD2 | TRBV7-6
TGCGCCAGCACAAAAGGTGAGGGACAACTTTCCTACGAGCAGTACTTC | CASTKGEGQLSYEQYF | TRBJ2-7 | NA | NA | TRBV4-1
TGTGCCAGCAGCTCCACCGACCGGACAGGCGGTAACTATGGCTACACCTTC | CASSSTDRTGGNYGYTF | TRBJ1-2 | NA | TRBD1 | TRBV7-9
TGTGCCAGCAGTTTTCGCGTAACTAGCGGATACAATGAGCAGTTCTTC | CASSFRVTSGYNEQFF | TRBJ2-1 | NA | TRBD2 | TRBV28
TGCGCCAGCAGCCAAGAGTTGGTGGGCGAGCAGTACTTC | CASSQELVGEQYF | TRBJ2-7 | few | NA | TRBV4-1
TGCAGTGCCGACAGAGTCAATGAGCAGTTCTTC | CSADRVNEQFF | TRBJ2-1 | NA | NA | TRBV20-1
TGTGCCAGCAGCTTGGAAGAGGGAGCTAGCACAGATACGCAGTATTTT | CASSLEEGASTDTQYF | TRBJ2-3 | NA | NA | TRBV5-5
TGCGCCAGCCGTTACAGGGGGCAATGGGACACTGAAGCTTTCTTT | CASRYRGQWDTEAFF | TRBJ1-1 | NA | TRBD1 | TRBV4-1
TGTGCCAGCAGCTCCGGGACACGCCCGGAGCAGTACTTC | CASSSGTRPEQYF | TRBJ2-7 | NA | NA | TRBV6-6
TGTGCCAGCAGTGATTTCAGGGGTGGCGCAGAGACCCAGTACTTC | CASSDFRGGAETQYF | TRBJ2-5 | NA | NA | TRBV25-1
TGTGCCAGCAGTGGGGGCTCCGGGGAGCTGTTTTTT | CASSGGSGELFF | TRBJ2-2 | NA | NA | TRBV28
TGTGCCAGCAGAAGCGGGAGTCCCGCCAGGGAGCAGTTCTTC | CASRSGSPAREQFF | TRBJ2-1 | NA | TRBD2 | TRBV27
TGCGCCAGCAGCCAGAGAGGGACAGGGTATGGCTACACCTTC | CASSQRGTGYGYTF | TRBJ1-2 | NA | TRBD1 | TRBV4-1
TGTGCCAGTGGCTTGGCTGACTCCGCCAATGAGCAGTTCTTC | CASGLADSANEQFF | TRBJ2-1 | once | NA | TRBV6-5
TGTGCCAGCAGTTTATCGAAGGGGGACAGGGCGACCGGGGAGCTGTTTTTT | CASSLSKGDRATGELFF | TRBJ2-2 | once | TRBD1 | TRBV27
TGTGCCAGCAGCCTGACCGGATCCCGAAAAGAGACCCAGTACTTC | CASSLTGSRKETQYF | TRBJ2-5 | NA | NA | TRBV7-9
TGTGCCAGCGGATGGACAGGGTTCGGCGATGAGCAGTTCTTC | CASGWTGFGDEQFF | TRBJ2-1 | NA | TRBD1 | TRBV27
TGTGCCAGCAGCCTCGGCGGGTCTGGTACCGAAGCTTTCTTT | CASSLGGSGTEAFF | TRBJ1-1 | NA | NA | TRBV7-6
TGTGCCAGCAGTTCCCCCGGGACTAGCGGGTATACAGATACGCAGTATTTT | CASSSPGTSGYTDTQYF | TRBJ2-3 | NA | TRBD2 | TRBV28
TGTGCCAGCAGGGGACAGGGGTACTACAATGAGCAGTTCTTC | CASRGQGYYNEQFF | TRBJ2-1 | NA | TRBD1 | TRBV6-5
TGTGCCAGAAGCGAGGGACAGCGTTGCGTGAACACTGAAGCTTTCTTT | CARSEGQRCVNTEAFF | TRBJ1-1 | NA | TRBD1 | TRBV5-3
TGTGCCAGCAGTGCCTCCGGACGAGCCAATGAGCAGTTCTTC | CASSASGRANEQFF | TRBJ2-1 | NA | NA | TRBV25-1
TGTGCCAGCACCTTCGGGGCGGGGACTGGGGCCAACGTCCTGACTTTC | CASTFGAGTGANVLTF | TRBJ2-6 | NA | NA | TRBV28
TGTGCCAGTTCGACGGACTCTAGCACAGATACGCAGTATTTT | CASSTDSSTDTQYF | TRBJ2-3 | NA | NA | TRBV28
TGTGCCAGCAGCTTGGGACAGGGCGTTTTCACTGAAGCTTTCTTT | CASSLGQGVFTEAFF | TRBJ1-1 | NA | TRBD1 | TRBV7-9
TGTGCCAGCAGTCGAGGGATTCGCAATGAGCAGTTCTTC | CASSRGIRNEQFF | TRBJ2-1 | NA | NA | TRBV27
TGTGCCAGCAGCACCACCGGGGGGCTCGAGCAGTACTTC | CASSTTGGLEQYF | TRBJ2-7 | NA | NA | TRBV7-3
TGTGCCAGCAGACAACAGGGGGATTTCTCCTACGAGCAGTACTTC | CASRQQGDFSYEQYF | TRBJ2-7 | NA | TRBD1 | TRBV27
TGTGCCAGCAGCTTATCGCCACCGGGACTAGCGGGCTACGAGCAGTACTTC | CASSLSPPGLAGYEQYF | TRBJ2-7 | NA | TRBD2 | TRBV7-6